The next 32 T cell receptor beta chains were all read from a single sample in a study of blood T cell repertoires in COVID-19. The assay was immunoSEQ multiplex PCR, and TCRdb's table has in-frame clones only and misses some. Of under 250,000 clones detected, approximately 86% appear once; the ten largest clones hold 6% to 7%. The material sequenced was peripheral blood. All receptors derive from an older woman with active or convalescent COVID-19.

The rearrangement uses TRBV7-3 and TRBJ2-3; 10 nucleotides agree with TRBD1. CDR1 is SGHTA and CDR2 is FQGTGA in the germline V gene. This CDR3 has 15 residues. V shed 2 bases and J 4 bases; nucleotides not matched to a gene: 3. The CDR3 DNA reads TGTGCCAGCAGCTTAGGCGGGACAGGGGCAGATACGCAGTATTTT. This gives the protein CASSLGGTGADTQYF.

The rearrangement joins TRBV24-1 to TRBJ2-5; 10 nucleotides line up with TRBD1. Germline CDR1 and CDR2: KGHDR and SFDVKD. This CDR3 comprises 15 residues. V lost 5 bases, J lost 5 bases, and 7 bases stayed unmatched. The CDR3 DNA sequence: TGTGCCACCAGTGGGGGGGACAGGGGACGGGAGACCCAGTACTTC. Amino acids: CATSGGDRGRETQYF.

This chain connects TRBV29-1 to TRBJ1-1, with 10 positions matching TRBD1. The CDR3 has 15 amino acids. Germline V gene data show CDR1 as SQVTM and CDR2 as ANQGSEA. V was clipped by 4 bases and J by 1 base; unmatched bases: 6. CDR3 DNA: TGCAGCGTTGGGGGACAGGGGTATTCGAACACTGAAGCTTTCTTT. Translated: CSVGGQGYSNTEAFF.

The rearrangement joins TRBV5-1 to TRBJ2-4, with 13 nucleotides matching TRBD2. CDR3 size: 18 residues. Per germline, CDR1 SGHRS and CDR2 YFSETQ. The V gene end was trimmed by 4 bases and the J gene end by 1 base; junction bases not matched to a gene: 8. The chain's CDR3 is CASSTLPTSGRAKNIQYF. In DNA form, the CDR3 reads TGCGCCAGCAGCACTCTTCCGACTAGCGGGAGGGCCAAAAACATTCAGTACTTC.

A remark on this clone: One end of the junction varies from germline; a read error may be responsible. V usage is TRBV9 and J usage is TRBJ1-1; a possible D gene is TRBD1 (6 bases). Germline V gene lookup returns CDR1 SGDLS and CDR2 YYNGEE. This CDR3 spans 17 amino acids. Written as DNA, the CDR3 is TGTGCCAGCAGCGTAGATGGGACACTTGGGGTGAACCCTGAAGCTTTCTTT. Its protein is CASSVDGTLGVNPEAFF.

This chain uses TRBV5-1 with TRBJ2-1; D may be TRBD2 (6 bases). The CDR3 consists of 15 residues. Trimming shortened V by 0 bases and J by 2 bases, and 9 bases separated the two germline ends. Germline values: CDR1 SGHRS, CDR2 YFSETQ. The CDR3 here is CASSLGLGPYNEQFF. The CDR3 DNA follows: TGCGCCAGCAGCTTGGGACTAGGGCCCTACAATGAGCAGTTCTTC.

This clone has more than one count but fewer than ten. The V gene is TRBV5-4, the J gene TRBJ2-7, with 12 bases matching TRBD2. J gave up 4 bases and V 4 bases, and 3 bases lay outside the gene matches. This CDR3 contains 14 residues. Germline V gene data show CDR1 as SGHNT and CDR2 as YYREEE (reference sequence). The chain's CDR3 is CASSTGTSGYEQYF. The CDR3 nucleotides read TGTGCCAGCAGCACGGGGACTAGCGGGTACGAGCAGTACTTC.

This chain joins TRBV10-1 and TRBJ2-1, with TRBD2 as a possible D gene (6 bases). The V gene's germline CDR1 is WNHNN and CDR2 SYGVQD (reference sequence). This CDR3 region has 15 residues. V dropped 4 bases and J dropped 8 bases, with 18 bases sitting between them. CDR3 amino acids: CASSASGTAPHEQFF. CDR3 DNA: TGCGCCAGCAGTGCGTCCGGGACTGCACCCCATGAGCAGTTCTTC.

V usage is TRBV19 and J usage is TRBJ2-6; the D gene is possibly TRBD2 (5 bases). Looked up from germline, CDR1 is LNHDA and CDR2 is SQIVND (reference sequence). Trimming removed 7 bases at V and 0 bases at J, with 13 bases between. The CDR3 totals 16 residues. CDR3 nucleotide sequence: TGTGCCAGTATGGCCGGGATCCGCTCTGGGGCCAACGTCCTGACTTTC. This gives the protein CASMAGIRSGANVLTF. The variable domain in full, with the rest retrieved from reference TRBV19 and TRBJ2-6, is DGGITQSPKYLFRKEGQNVTLSCEQNLNHDAMYWYRQDPGQGLRLIYYSQIVNDFQKGDIAEGYSVSREKKESFPLTVTSAQKNPTAFYLCASMAGIRSGANVLTFGAGSRLTVL.

V is TRBV30 and J is TRBJ1-3, with 8 bases identical to TRBD1. From germline, CDR1 is GTSNPN and CDR2 SVGIG (reference sequence). Trimming at V came to 2 bases and at J to 5 bases, leaving 11 bases not matched to a gene. The CDR3 is made up of 16 amino acids. As DNA, the CDR3 is TGTGCCTGGAGTTACCGGGACAGGTCCCCTCGAAACACCATATATTTT. Protein: CAWSYRDRSPRNTIYF.

The rearrangement joins TRBV15 to TRBJ1-1; TRBD1 might be the D (6 bases). This CDR3 spans 14 amino acids. Germline CDR1 reads LNHNV; CDR2 reads YYDKDF (reference sequence). The ends were cut back, 3 bases at V and 9 bases at J, with 17 bases in the middle. The CDR3 loop is CATSRGRTDAKAFF. For the CDR3, the DNA is TGTGCCACCAGCAGGGGTAGGACAGACGCCAAAGCTTTCTTT. The whole variable domain, filled in from reference TRBV15 and TRBJ1-1, reads DAMVIQNPRYQVTQFGKPVTLSCSQTLNHNVMYWYQQKSSQAPKLLFHYYDKDFNNEADTPDNFQSRRPNTSFCFLDIRSPGLGDTAMYLCATSRGRTDAKAFFGQGTRLTVV.

The chain employs TRBV1 and TRBJ2-3; the DNA was not used to check the table's D call, TRBD1. TRBV1 is an annotated pseudogene. The CDR3 contains 19 residues. The CDR3 coding sequence is TGCACCAGCACCGGCCGGCAGGGGGCTTACTCTACGGGCACAGATACGCAGTATTTT. This encodes CTSTGRQGAYSTGTDTQYF.

This clone was detected only a few times. V is TRBV11-3 and J is TRBJ2-7; 16 bases match TRBD2. The CDR3 has 18 residues. The J segment lost 3 bases and the V segment lost 5 bases, leaving 10 bases of the junction unmatched. CDR1 is SGHNT and CDR2 is YENEEA in the germline V gene. As DNA, the CDR3 is TGTGCCAGCAGCCCTGGGACTAGCGGGAGGGAATATTTCTACGAGCAGTACTTC. This codes for CASSPGTSGREYFYEQYF.

The chain uses TRBV2 and TRBJ2-5, with D possibly TRBD2 on 6 matching bases. In germline, CDR1 is SNHLY, CDR2 FYNNEI. Trimming stripped 7 bases from V and 5 bases from J, with 17 bases between. This CDR3 has 14 amino acids. The CDR3 reads CASNTPSVGETQYF. The CDR3 bases are TGTGCCAGCAACACTCCTAGCGTGGGGGAGACCCAGTACTTC. Drawing the rest from reference TRBV2 and TRBJ2-5, the complete variable domain is EPEVTQTPSHQVTQMGQEVILRCVPISNHLYFYWYRQILGQKVEFLVSFYNNEISEKSEIFDDQFSVERPDGSNFTLKIRSTKLEDSAMYFCASNTPSVGETQYFGPGTRLLVL.

This chain connects TRBV13 to TRBJ1-2, with TRBD1 matching over 9 bases. V dropped 5 bases and J dropped 6; count of bases not matched to a gene: 10. This CDR3 comprises 15 residues. Germline V gives CDR1 PRHDT, CDR2 FYEKMQ (reference sequence). This chain's CDR3 is CASSSRQGVRDGYTF. Written as DNA, the CDR3 is TGTGCCAGCAGCAGTAGACAGGGGGTAAGGGATGGCTACACCTTC.

The chain has TRBV11-3 and TRBJ1-1, with 9 bases aligning to TRBD1. V dropped 6 bases and J dropped 3; count of bases not matched to a gene: 8. Germline V CDR1 and CDR2: SGHNT, YENEEA. The CDR3 has 15 amino acids. In DNA, the CDR3 is TGTGCCAGCAGGGACAGGGGCAGGGGCCACACTGAAGCTTTCTTT. It translates to CASRDRGRGHTEAFF.

The CDR3, as DNA: TGTGCCAGCAGCCAAGACGTACAGGGGGCGATCCTCTATGGCTACACCTTC. As protein: CASSQDVQGAILYGYTF. This chain uses TRBV3-1 (or the pseudogene TRBV3-2) with TRBJ1-2, with 9 positions matching TRBD1. CDR1 is LGHDT and CDR2 is YNNKEL in the germline V gene (reference sequence). Trimming at V came to 0 bases and at J to 4 bases, leaving 9 bases not matched to a gene. This CDR3 has 17 amino acids.

The J gene is TRBJ1-1, the V gene TRBV19; D remains ambiguous. Germline loops: CDR1 LNHDA, CDR2 SQIVND (reference sequence). This CDR3 contains 13 residues. V was trimmed by 3 bases and J by 1 base, leaving 6 bases between them. This chain's CDR3 is CASSMTRNTEAFF. The CDR3 bases are TGTGCCAGTAGTATGACAAGGAACACTGAAGCTTTCTTT.

The CDR3 region has the DNA TGTGCCAGCGGCCTTGAACAGGGGATGCGGCAGCCCCAGCATTTT. It codes for CASGLEQGMRQPQHF. This chain uses TRBV6-5 with TRBJ1-5; TRBD1 matches at 7 bases. The CDR3 extends over 15 amino acids. CDR1 MNHEY and CDR2 SVGAGI come from the germline V gene. J lost 7 bases, V lost 8 bases, and 14 bases had no gene match.

The chain couples TRBV6-4 to TRBJ2-7; D remains ambiguous. The CDR3 runs 13 residues. Trimming left V 6 bases short and J 3 bases short, with 12 bases between. The germline V gene has CDR1 MRHNA and CDR2 SNTAGT. The DNA of the CDR3 is TGTGCCAGCAGACGGCAGGCCAACTACGAGCAGTACGTC. Protein: CASRRQANYEQYV.

This clone appeared a single time. The chain links TRBV24-1 to TRBJ2-5, with D possibly TRBD1 on 6 matching bases. The V and J ends lost 7 bases and 5 bases respectively, with 10 bases between them. The CDR3 runs to 12 residues. Germline V gene data show CDR1 as KGHDR and CDR2 as SFDVKD. The CDR3 spells CATRGAGETQYF. CDR3 nucleotides: TGTGCCACCAGGGGGGCGGGTGAGACCCAGTACTTC.

The V and J genes are TRBV5-1 and TRBJ1-4, with TRBD1 matching 8 bases. The CDR3 length is 14 residues. CDR1 is SGHRS and CDR2 is YFSETQ in the germline V gene. V lost 4 bases to trimming and J lost 6 bases; unmatched junction nucleotides: 5. CDR3 protein: CASSPGQGHEKLFF. The CDR3 DNA reads TGCGCCAGCAGCCCTGGACAGGGACATGAAAAACTGTTTTTT.

The J gene is TRBJ1-3, the V gene TRBV28; D is undetermined. This CDR3 spans 15 amino acids. V lost 4 bases, J lost 0 bases, and 10 bases lay in between. Germline assignment: CDR1 MDHEN and CDR2 SYDVKM. CDR3 in DNA: TGTGCCAGCAGTTACCCGGAGAGCTCTGGAAACACCATATATTTT. Amino acid sequence: CASSYPESSGNTIYF. The complete variable domain, with remaining parts taken from reference TRBV28 and TRBJ1-3, reads DVKVTQSSRYLVKRTGEKVFLECVQDMDHENMFWYRQDPGLGLRLIYFSYDVKMKEKGDIPEGYSVSREKKERFSLILESASTNQTSMYLCASSYPESSGNTIYFGEGSWLTVV.

The chain combines TRBV19 with TRBJ1-4; TRBD1 matches at 8 bases. The trim removed 6 bases at V and 7 bases at J, leaving 16 bases unmatched. This CDR3 has 17 amino acids. Looked up from germline, CDR1 is LNHDA and CDR2 is SQIVND (reference sequence). As DNA, the CDR3 is TGTGCCAGTAGATCGCCGGGACAGGCCCAAGGCGGTGAAAAACTGTTTTTT. This gives the protein CASRSPGQAQGGEKLFF.

This chain connects TRBV30 to TRBJ2-5; D possibly corresponds to TRBD1 (7 bases). The V and J ends lost 0 bases and 0 bases respectively, with 14 bases between them. The CDR3 covers 16 residues. CDR1 GTSNPN and CDR2 SVGIG come from the germline V gene (reference sequence). CDR3 bases: TGTGCCTGGAGTGTAGTGGCAGGGGGGTACCAAGAGACCCAGTACTTC. Residues: CAWSVVAGGYQETQYF.

The chain links TRBV27 to TRBJ2-5; TRBD1 matches 10 bases. Per germline, CDR1 MNHEY and CDR2 SMNVEV (reference sequence). The CDR3 sequence is 17 residues long. J was trimmed by 5 bases and V by 2 bases; bases with no gene match: 11. The CDR3 spells CASSLSVGTGVYETQYF. CDR3 coding DNA: TGTGCCAGCAGTTTAAGTGTTGGGACAGGGGTTTATGAGACCCAGTACTTC.

The chain joins TRBV28 to TRBJ1-1; weak D call: TRBD1 (6 bases). The CDR3 spans 10 residues. From germline, CDR1 is MDHEN and CDR2 SYDVKM. Trimming removed 7 bases at V and 11 bases at J, with 11 bases between. CDR3 loop: CASKGTRAFF. Written as DNA, the CDR3 is TGTGCCAGCAAGGGGACACGCGCTTTCTTT.

The chain couples TRBV13 to TRBJ2-5, with D possibly matching TRBD1 (6 bases). The CDR3 sequence is 14 residues long. The V end was cut by 5 bases, the J end by 5 bases, with 15 bases between. CDR1 and CDR2 from the germline V gene are PRHDT and FYEKMQ (reference sequence). DNA for the CDR3: TGTGCCAGCAGCCGCTGGCAGGGGTCGGAGACCCAGTACTTC. Translation: CASSRWQGSETQYF. The complete variable domain, with remaining parts taken from reference TRBV13 and TRBJ2-5, reads AAGVIQSPRHLIKEKRETATLKCYPIPRHDTVYWYQQGPGQDPQFLISFYEKMQSDKGSIPDRFSAQQFSDYHSELNMSSLELGDSALYFCASSRWQGSETQYFGPGTRLLVL.

This chain joins TRBV6-6 and TRBJ1-1; possibly TRBD1 for D (6 bases). The V gene lost 5 bases and the J gene lost 3 bases, with 10 bases spanning the gap. This CDR3 comprises 13 residues. Germline lookup yields CDR1 MNHNY and CDR2 SVGAGI (reference sequence). This chain's CDR3 is CASSAGVYTEAFF. The CDR3 DNA reads TGTGCCAGCAGTGCAGGGGTGTACACTGAAGCTTTCTTT.

This clone has just a few counts. The chain recombines TRBV18 with TRBJ1-3; the D is unclear. The CDR3 consists of 15 residues. Per the germline V gene, CDR1 is KGHSH and CDR2 is LQKENI. Trimming shortened V by 5 bases and J by 0 bases, and 11 bases separated the two germline ends. CDR3 bases: TGTGCCAGCTCAAACCACGTGAGCTCTGGAAACACCATATATTTT. Translated: CASSNHVSSGNTIYF.

The rearrangement uses TRBV28 and TRBJ1-5, with a possible D match to TRBD1 (6 bases). Germline V CDR1 and CDR2: MDHEN, SYDVKM. V was pared by 6 bases and J by 6 bases, with 21 bases between. This CDR3 is 16 amino acids long. The CDR3 here is CASSVPLGARGQPQHF. Here the CDR3 DNA reads TGTGCCAGCAGCGTCCCTTTGGGGGCGAGGGGTCAGCCCCAGCATTTT.

The J gene is TRBJ1-2, the V gene TRBV28, with D maybe TRBD1 (5 bases). The V end lost 3 bases, the J end lost 8 bases, and 16 bases lay between the germline ends. The CDR3 is 14 amino acids. Germline CDR1 is MDHEN and CDR2 is SYDVKM. CDR3 DNA sequence: TGTGCCAGCAGTTTGGGAGGACATCTTTTAGGCTACACCTTC. This gives the protein CASSLGGHLLGYTF.